This is a list of T cell receptor beta chains from one sample in a study of blood T cell repertoires in COVID-19. Measured with immunoSEQ multiplex PCR; TCRdb has only the in-frame clones, and not every one. Here the sample spans approximately 220,000 clones, approximately 80% being singletons. The material sequenced was peripheral blood. These receptors all come from a woman in her 70s with acute or convalescent COVID-19. Each CDR3 is given with its conserved first and last residue. A D gene is named only where the DNA matches it firmly. Size values are once, few and many counts, or a class for expanded clones, and some rows have none.

clone_size: -; cdr3_length: 15; d_call: -; j_call: TRBJ1-4; v_call: TRBV28; cdr3_aa: CASRDIGNTNEKLFF; cdr3_nt: TGTGCCAGCAGGGACATAGGAAATACTAATGAAAAACTGTTTTTT
clone_size: -; cdr3_length: 13; d_call: -; j_call: TRBJ1-1; v_call: TRBV6-5; cdr3_aa: CASSYIAGTEAFF; cdr3_nt: TGTGCCAGCAGTTATATTGCGGGCACTGAAGCTTTCTTT
clone_size: once; cdr3_length: 15; d_call: TRBD1; j_call: TRBJ1-4; v_call: TRBV9; cdr3_aa: CASSDPDRGKEKLFF; cdr3_nt: TGTGCCAGCAGCGACCCGGACAGGGGCAAGGAAAAACTGTTTTTT
clone_size: once; cdr3_length: 15; d_call: -; j_call: TRBJ2-2; v_call: TRBV5-1; cdr3_aa: CASSLLQTNTGELFF; cdr3_nt: TGCGCCAGCAGCCTGCTCCAGACGAACACCGGGGAGCTGTTTTTT
clone_size: -; cdr3_length: 14; d_call: -; j_call: TRBJ1-4; v_call: TRBV5-1; cdr3_aa: CASSLEGRAEKLFF; cdr3_nt: TGCGCCAGCAGCTTGGAGGGGAGGGCTGAAAAACTGTTTTTT
clone_size: -; cdr3_length: 15; d_call: TRBD2; j_call: TRBJ2-1; v_call: TRBV3-1/TRBV3-2; cdr3_aa: CASSQVGGGYNEQFF; cdr3_nt: TGTGCCAGCAGCCAAGTTGGGGGGGGCTACAATGAGCAGTTCTTC
clone_size: -; cdr3_length: 14; d_call: -; j_call: TRBJ1-2; v_call: TRBV6-1; cdr3_aa: CASSEAGGAYGYTF; cdr3_nt: TGTGCCAGCAGTGAAGCTGGGGGGGCATATGGCTACACCTTC
clone_size: -; cdr3_length: 16; d_call: -; j_call: TRBJ1-1; v_call: TRBV24-1; cdr3_aa: CATSDFGTRENPEAFF; cdr3_nt: TGTGCCACCAGTGATTTCGGGACTCGGGAGAACCCTGAAGCTTTCTTT
clone_size: -; cdr3_length: 16; d_call: -; j_call: TRBJ2-6; v_call: TRBV6-2/TRBV6-3; cdr3_aa: CASSYDSSSGANVLTF; cdr3_nt: TGTGCCAGCAGTTACGACAGTAGCTCTGGGGCCAACGTCCTGACTTTC
clone_size: -; cdr3_length: 14; d_call: TRBD1; j_call: TRBJ1-2; v_call: TRBV7-2; cdr3_aa: CASSLTTGNYGYTF; cdr3_nt: TGTGCCAGCAGCTTAACGACAGGGAACTATGGCTACACCTTC
clone_size: -; cdr3_length: 14; d_call: -; j_call: TRBJ1-5; v_call: TRBV4-2; cdr3_aa: CASSQEVTGQPQHF; cdr3_nt: TGTGCCAGCAGCCAAGAGGTTACTGGTCAGCCCCAGCATTTT
clone_size: few; cdr3_length: 16; d_call: TRBD1; j_call: TRBJ1-5; v_call: TRBV24-1; cdr3_aa: CATSDGGQGVGQPQHF; cdr3_nt: TGTGCCACCAGTGACGGGGGACAGGGGGTGGGGCAGCCCCAGCATTTT
clone_size: -; cdr3_length: 16; d_call: TRBD1; j_call: TRBJ1-5; v_call: TRBV7-9; cdr3_aa: CASSSTGGGSNQPQHF; cdr3_nt: TGTGCCAGCAGTTCCACAGGGGGAGGGAGCAATCAGCCCCAGCATTTT
clone_size: -; cdr3_length: 13; d_call: TRBD1; j_call: TRBJ1-3; v_call: TRBV29-1; cdr3_aa: CSAADRQGNTIYF; cdr3_nt: TGCAGCGCAGCGGACAGGCAGGGAAACACCATATATTTT
clone_size: -; cdr3_length: 14; d_call: -; j_call: TRBJ2-4; v_call: TRBV19; cdr3_aa: CASSTGGAKNIQYF; cdr3_nt: TGTGCCAGTAGTACGGGTGGAGCCAAAAACATTCAGTACTTC
clone_size: once; cdr3_length: 14; d_call: -; j_call: TRBJ1-2; v_call: TRBV2; cdr3_aa: CASSAGLLSYGYTF; cdr3_nt: TGTGCCAGCAGTGCAGGGTTGTTAAGCTATGGCTACACCTTC
clone_size: -; cdr3_length: 14; d_call: TRBD2; j_call: TRBJ2-5; v_call: TRBV7-9; cdr3_aa: CASSPGTSGETQYF; cdr3_nt: TGTGCCAGCAGCCCGGGGACTAGCGGAGAGACCCAGTACTTC
clone_size: once; cdr3_length: 12; d_call: -; j_call: TRBJ2-1; v_call: TRBV6-1; cdr3_aa: CASSELLNEQFF; cdr3_nt: TGTGCCAGCAGTGAATTACTCAATGAGCAGTTCTTC
clone_size: -; cdr3_length: 15; d_call: -; j_call: TRBJ1-2; v_call: TRBV6-6; cdr3_aa: CASSLSDRTNYGYTF; cdr3_nt: TGTGCCAGCAGTTTGTCTGACAGGACTAACTATGGCTACACCTTC
clone_size: few; cdr3_length: 15; d_call: -; j_call: TRBJ1-4; v_call: TRBV6-5; cdr3_aa: CASSYSTQGREKLFF; cdr3_nt: TGTGCCAGCAGTTACTCGACGCAGGGAAGGGAAAAACTGTTTTTT
clone_size: -; cdr3_length: 13; d_call: -; j_call: TRBJ1-6; v_call: TRBV6-6; cdr3_aa: CASKQDLNSPLHF; cdr3_nt: TGTGCCAGCAAACAGGATTTAAATTCACCCCTCCACTTT
clone_size: -; cdr3_length: 16; d_call: -; j_call: TRBJ2-7; v_call: TRBV5-1; cdr3_aa: CASSLPARTGSYEQYF; cdr3_nt: TGCGCCAGCAGCTTGCCAGCTCGAACGGGGTCCTACGAGCAGTACTTC
clone_size: many; cdr3_length: 13; d_call: -; j_call: TRBJ1-5; v_call: TRBV10-1; cdr3_aa: CASSGLGGQPQHF; cdr3_nt: TGCGCCAGCAGTGGTCTAGGGGGTCAGCCCCAGCATTTT
clone_size: -; cdr3_length: 15; d_call: -; j_call: TRBJ1-3; v_call: TRBV4-3; cdr3_aa: CASSQDRGIGNTIYF; cdr3_nt: TGCGCCAGCAGCCAAGATCGGGGGATCGGAAACACCATATATTTT
clone_size: -; cdr3_length: 16; d_call: -; j_call: TRBJ2-1; v_call: TRBV14; cdr3_aa: CASSQDRGASVNEQFF; cdr3_nt: TGTGCCAGCAGCCAAGATAGGGGCGCATCGGTCAATGAGCAGTTCTTC
clone_size: -; cdr3_length: 12; d_call: TRBD1; j_call: TRBJ1-1; v_call: TRBV29-1; cdr3_aa: CSVTGVNTEAFF; cdr3_nt: TGCAGCGTTACAGGGGTGAACACTGAAGCTTTCTTT
clone_size: -; cdr3_length: 16; d_call: -; j_call: TRBJ2-2; v_call: TRBV9; cdr3_aa: CASSVEGNRGTGELFF; cdr3_nt: TGTGCCAGCAGCGTGGAGGGGAACAGGGGCACCGGGGAGCTGTTTTTT
clone_size: -; cdr3_length: 13; d_call: -; j_call: TRBJ1-2; v_call: TRBV29-1; cdr3_aa: CSGSVGQNYGYTF; cdr3_nt: TGCAGCGGCTCCGTCGGACAGAACTATGGCTACACCTTC
clone_size: -; cdr3_length: 16; d_call: TRBD2; j_call: TRBJ2-5; v_call: TRBV3-1/TRBV3-2; cdr3_aa: CASSHRLAGVQETQYF; cdr3_nt: TGTGCCAGCAGCCACCGACTAGCGGGGGTCCAAGAGACCCAGTACTTC
clone_size: -; cdr3_length: 15; d_call: TRBD1; j_call: TRBJ2-7; v_call: TRBV19; cdr3_aa: CASSGDRGLRYEQYF; cdr3_nt: TGTGCCAGTAGTGGTGACAGGGGGCTTCGATACGAGCAGTACTTC
clone_size: -; cdr3_length: 15; d_call: -; j_call: TRBJ1-4; v_call: TRBV4-1; cdr3_aa: CASSQSRQLNEKLFF; cdr3_nt: TGCGCCAGCAGCCAAAGCCGACAGCTTAATGAAAAACTGTTTTTT
clone_size: -; cdr3_length: 13; d_call: -; j_call: TRBJ1-1; v_call: TRBV4-1; cdr3_aa: CASSEQGNTEAFF; cdr3_nt: TGCGCCAGCAGTGAACAGGGGAACACTGAAGCTTTCTTT
clone_size: -; cdr3_length: 15; d_call: -; j_call: TRBJ1-1; v_call: TRBV10-3; cdr3_aa: CAISESGARNTEAFF; cdr3_nt: TGTGCCATCAGTGAGTCGGGGGCCAGGAACACTGAAGCTTTCTTT
clone_size: -; cdr3_length: 13; d_call: -; j_call: TRBJ1-2; v_call: TRBV18; cdr3_aa: CASSPGGSYGYTF; cdr3_nt: TGTGCCAGCTCACCGGGGGGTTCCTATGGCTACACCTTC
clone_size: -; cdr3_length: 13; d_call: -; j_call: TRBJ1-2; v_call: TRBV6-2/TRBV6-3; cdr3_aa: CASSLTGLEGYTF; cdr3_nt: TGTGCCAGCAGTTTAACAGGGCTTGAAGGCTACACCTTC
clone_size: -; cdr3_length: 13; d_call: TRBD1; j_call: TRBJ1-1; v_call: TRBV12-3/TRBV12-4; cdr3_aa: CASSAHRGTEAFF; cdr3_nt: TGTGCCAGCAGTGCACACAGGGGCACTGAAGCTTTCTTT
clone_size: -; cdr3_length: 14; d_call: TRBD1; j_call: TRBJ1-1; v_call: TRBV3-1/TRBV3-2; cdr3_aa: CASSQNTGEHEAFF; cdr3_nt: TGTGCCAGCAGCCAAAACACAGGGGAGCATGAAGCTTTCTTT
clone_size: -; cdr3_length: 16; d_call: TRBD1; j_call: TRBJ1-3; v_call: TRBV5-1; cdr3_aa: CASSWGTANSGNTIYF; cdr3_nt: TGCGCCAGCAGCTGGGGGACAGCGAACTCTGGAAACACCATATATTTT
clone_size: -; cdr3_length: 13; d_call: -; j_call: TRBJ2-7; v_call: TRBV5-4; cdr3_aa: CASSLPGPYEQYF; cdr3_nt: TGTGCCAGCAGCTTGCCAGGGCCCTACGAGCAGTACTTC
clone_size: -; cdr3_length: 13; d_call: -; j_call: TRBJ1-2; v_call: TRBV12-3/TRBV12-4; cdr3_aa: CASTTMTGYGYTF; cdr3_nt: TGTGCCAGCACCACAATGACAGGTTATGGCTACACCTTC
clone_size: once; cdr3_length: 16; d_call: TRBD1; j_call: TRBJ2-2; v_call: TRBV5-4; cdr3_aa: CASSSSGTANTGELFF; cdr3_nt: TGTGCCAGCAGCTCCTCCGGGACAGCGAACACCGGGGAGCTGTTTTTT
clone_size: -; cdr3_length: 14; d_call: -; j_call: TRBJ1-4; v_call: TRBV30; cdr3_aa: CAWSVRGIKEKLFF; cdr3_nt: TGTGCCTGGAGTGTACGAGGCATAAAGGAAAAACTGTTTTTT
clone_size: -; cdr3_length: 14; d_call: TRBD2; j_call: TRBJ2-2; v_call: TRBV2; cdr3_aa: CASRSSGSNRELFF; cdr3_nt: TGTGCCAGCAGGTCTAGCGGATCTAACCGGGAGCTGTTTTTT
clone_size: -; cdr3_length: 23; d_call: -; j_call: TRBJ1-6; v_call: TRBV5-1; cdr3_aa: CASSLGWQVEGLGPWVYDSPLHF; cdr3_nt: TGCGCCAGCAGCTTGGGCTGGCAGGTGGAGGGTTTGGGCCCGTGGGTTTATGATTCACCCCTCCACTTT
clone_size: -; cdr3_length: 15; d_call: TRBD1; j_call: TRBJ1-1; v_call: TRBV5-1; cdr3_aa: CASSPGTGGDTEAFF; cdr3_nt: TGCGCCAGCAGCCCAGGCACAGGGGGAGACACTGAAGCTTTCTTT
clone_size: -; cdr3_length: 17; d_call: -; j_call: TRBJ1-3; v_call: TRBV7-4; cdr3_aa: CASSSLKDPGSGNTIYF; cdr3_nt: TGTGCCAGCAGCTCCCTTAAAGATCCGGGGTCTGGAAACACCATATATTTT
clone_size: -; cdr3_length: 13; d_call: TRBD1; j_call: TRBJ1-1; v_call: TRBV6-4; cdr3_aa: CASRDARDSEAFF; cdr3_nt: TGTGCCAGCAGGGATGCCCGGGACAGTGAAGCTTTCTTT
clone_size: -; cdr3_length: 13; d_call: -; j_call: TRBJ2-3; v_call: TRBV28; cdr3_aa: CASSFYSTDTQYF; cdr3_nt: TGTGCCAGCAGTTTCTATAGCACAGATACGCAGTATTTT
clone_size: -; cdr3_length: 13; d_call: -; j_call: TRBJ1-2; v_call: TRBV6-5; cdr3_aa: CASKDSTHYGYTF; cdr3_nt: TGTGCCAGCAAGGACAGCACTCACTATGGCTACACCTTC
clone_size: few; cdr3_length: 14; d_call: TRBD2; j_call: TRBJ2-5; v_call: TRBV7-2; cdr3_aa: CASSPGGPLETQYF; cdr3_nt: TGTGCCAGCAGCCCGGGGGGGCCTCTGGAGACCCAGTACTTC
clone_size: -; cdr3_length: 16; d_call: TRBD2; j_call: TRBJ2-5; v_call: TRBV18; cdr3_aa: CASSPPTSGGLETQYF; cdr3_nt: TGTGCCAGCTCACCACCGACTAGCGGGGGCCTGGAGACCCAGTACTTC
clone_size: once; cdr3_length: 14; d_call: TRBD1; j_call: TRBJ1-6; v_call: TRBV14; cdr3_aa: CASSKGQGHSPLHF; cdr3_nt: TGTGCCAGCAGCAAGGGACAGGGGCACTCACCCCTCCACTTT
clone_size: -; cdr3_length: 16; d_call: TRBD2; j_call: TRBJ2-3; v_call: TRBV5-4; cdr3_aa: CASSLALAVTTDTQYF; cdr3_nt: TGTGCCAGCAGCTTGGCCCTAGCGGTAACTACAGATACGCAGTATTTT
clone_size: few; cdr3_length: 14; d_call: -; j_call: TRBJ1-2; v_call: TRBV7-8; cdr3_aa: CASSDTGTGYGYTF; cdr3_nt: TGTGCCAGCAGCGACACAGGGACCGGCTATGGCTACACCTTC
clone_size: -; cdr3_length: 14; d_call: -; j_call: TRBJ2-2; v_call: TRBV7-2; cdr3_aa: CASSLVEGSGELFF; cdr3_nt: TGTGCCAGCAGCTTAGTCGAGGGCTCCGGGGAGCTGTTTTTT
clone_size: few; cdr3_length: 15; d_call: TRBD2; j_call: TRBJ2-1; v_call: TRBV11-2; cdr3_aa: CASSPIAGPFDEQFF; cdr3_nt: TGTGCCAGCAGCCCCATAGCGGGGCCCTTCGATGAGCAGTTCTTC
clone_size: -; cdr3_length: 14; d_call: TRBD1; j_call: TRBJ1-2; v_call: TRBV10-3; cdr3_aa: CAIGTGQGVNGYTF; cdr3_nt: TGTGCCATCGGGACGGGACAGGGAGTGAATGGCTACACCTTC
clone_size: -; cdr3_length: 13; d_call: -; j_call: TRBJ1-1; v_call: TRBV7-9; cdr3_aa: CASSSTGPTEAFF; cdr3_nt: TGTGCCAGCAGCTCCACAGGGCCCACTGAAGCTTTCTTT
clone_size: few; cdr3_length: 18; d_call: TRBD2; j_call: TRBJ2-2; v_call: TRBV3-1/TRBV3-2; cdr3_aa: CASSQSLAGAQNTGELFF; cdr3_nt: TGTGCCAGCAGCCAATCTTTAGCGGGGGCGCAGAACACCGGGGAGCTGTTTTTT